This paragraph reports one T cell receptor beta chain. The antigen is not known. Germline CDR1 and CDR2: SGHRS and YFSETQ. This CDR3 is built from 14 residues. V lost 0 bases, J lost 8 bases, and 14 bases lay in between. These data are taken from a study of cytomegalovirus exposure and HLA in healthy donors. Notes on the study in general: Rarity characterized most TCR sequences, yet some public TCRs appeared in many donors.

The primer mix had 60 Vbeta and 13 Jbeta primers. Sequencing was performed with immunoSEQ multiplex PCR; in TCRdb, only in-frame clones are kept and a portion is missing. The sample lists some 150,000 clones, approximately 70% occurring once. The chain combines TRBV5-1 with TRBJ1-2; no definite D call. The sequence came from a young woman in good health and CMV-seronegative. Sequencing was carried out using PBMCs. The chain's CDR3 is CASSLDTASGGYTF. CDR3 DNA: TGCGCCAGCAGCTTGGATACAGCCTCGGGAGGCTACACCTTC.